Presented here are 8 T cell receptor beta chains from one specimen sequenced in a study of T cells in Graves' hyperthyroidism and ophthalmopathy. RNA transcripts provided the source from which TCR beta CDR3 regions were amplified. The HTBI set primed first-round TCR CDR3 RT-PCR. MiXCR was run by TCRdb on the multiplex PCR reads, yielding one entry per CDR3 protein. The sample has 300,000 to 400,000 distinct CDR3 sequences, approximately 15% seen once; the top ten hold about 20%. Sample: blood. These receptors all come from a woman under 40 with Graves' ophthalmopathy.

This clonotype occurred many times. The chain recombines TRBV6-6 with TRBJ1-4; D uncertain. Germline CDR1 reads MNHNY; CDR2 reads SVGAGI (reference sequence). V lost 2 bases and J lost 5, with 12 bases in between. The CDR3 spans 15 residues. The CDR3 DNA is TGTGCCAGCAGTTACCGCGGAGGTTCCAATGAAAAACTGTTTTTT. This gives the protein CASSYRGGSNEKLFF.

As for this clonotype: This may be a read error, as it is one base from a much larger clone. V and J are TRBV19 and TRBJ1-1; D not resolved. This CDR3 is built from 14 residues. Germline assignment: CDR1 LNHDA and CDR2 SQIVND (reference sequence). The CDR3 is CASSTLGSYTEALF. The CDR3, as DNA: TGTGCCAGTAGTACTTTGGGGTCTTACACTGAAGCTCTCTTT.

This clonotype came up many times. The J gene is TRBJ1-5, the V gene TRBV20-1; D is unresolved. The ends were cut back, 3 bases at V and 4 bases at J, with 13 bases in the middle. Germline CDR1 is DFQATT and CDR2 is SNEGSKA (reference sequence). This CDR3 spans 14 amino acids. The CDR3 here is CSARGRPANQPQHF. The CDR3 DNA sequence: TGCAGTGCTAGGGGCCGGCCCGCAAATCAGCCCCAGCATTTT.

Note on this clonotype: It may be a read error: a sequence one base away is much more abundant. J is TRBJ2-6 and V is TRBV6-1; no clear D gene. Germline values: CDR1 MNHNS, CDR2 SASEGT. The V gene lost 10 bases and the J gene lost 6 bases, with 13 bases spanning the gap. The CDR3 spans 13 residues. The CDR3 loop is CANRRNEANVLTF. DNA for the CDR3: TGTGCCAACAGACGCAATGAGGCCAACGTCCTGACTTTC.

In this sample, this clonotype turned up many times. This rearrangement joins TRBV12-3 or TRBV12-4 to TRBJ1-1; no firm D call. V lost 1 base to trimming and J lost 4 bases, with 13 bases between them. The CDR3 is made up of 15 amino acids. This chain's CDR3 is CASSLGGVGSTEAFF. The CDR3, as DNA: TGTGCCAGCAGTTTAGGCGGAGTCGGAAGCACTGAAGCTTTCTTT.

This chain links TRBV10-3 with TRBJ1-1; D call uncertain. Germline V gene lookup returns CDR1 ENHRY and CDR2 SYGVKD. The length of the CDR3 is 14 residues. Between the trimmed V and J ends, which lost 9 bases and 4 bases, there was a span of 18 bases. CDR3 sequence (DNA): TGTGCCATGAGTCTTGGGCCAAGTGGCACTGAAGCTTTCTTT. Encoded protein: CAMSLGPSGTEAFF.

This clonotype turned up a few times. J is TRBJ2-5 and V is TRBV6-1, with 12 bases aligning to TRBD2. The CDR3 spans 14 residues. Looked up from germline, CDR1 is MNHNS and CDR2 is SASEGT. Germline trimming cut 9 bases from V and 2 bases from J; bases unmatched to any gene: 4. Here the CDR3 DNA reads TGTGCCAGTCTAGCGGGGGGGCCGCAAGAGACCCAGTACTTC. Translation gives CASLAGGPQETQYF.

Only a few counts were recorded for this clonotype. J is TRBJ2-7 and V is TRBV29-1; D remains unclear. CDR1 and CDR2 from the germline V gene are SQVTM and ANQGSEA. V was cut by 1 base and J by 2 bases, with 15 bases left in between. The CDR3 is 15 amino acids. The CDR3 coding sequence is TGCAGCGTTGAAGTTCATTCGGGCGGTCCCTACGAGCAGTACTTC. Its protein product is CSVEVHSGGPYEQYF.